These 25 T cell receptor beta chains came from one sample sequenced in a study of blood T cell repertoires in COVID-19. Only in-frame clones appear in the TCRdb table, and some are missing; sequencing was by immunoSEQ multiplex PCR. The table lists some 54,000 clones, 80% to 95% of them singletons. What was sequenced was peripheral blood. Receptor source: a man aged 55 to 70 with acute or convalescent COVID-19.

This rearrangement joins TRBV11-3 to TRBJ1-2, with TRBD1 matching over 7 bases. The CDR3 spans 17 residues. Germline lookup yields CDR1 SGHNT and CDR2 YENEEA. The trim removed 1 base at V and 4 bases at J, leaving 12 bases unmatched. The CDR3 is CASSLGQVGTASYGYTF. CDR3 coding DNA: TGTGCCAGCAGCTTAGGCCAAGTTGGGACAGCAAGCTATGGCTACACCTTC.

The J gene is TRBJ2-1, the V gene TRBV5-4; 7 bases are a match to TRBD2. Germline V lookup: CDR1 SGHNT, CDR2 YYREEE (reference sequence). This CDR3 is built from 16 residues. With V trimmed by 4 bases and J by 2 bases, 9 bases remained unmatched. The CDR3 reads CASSRLGGSTYNEQFF. The DNA of the CDR3 is TGTGCCAGCAGCCGACTGGGGGGGAGCACCTACAATGAGCAGTTCTTC.

The V and J genes are TRBV28 and TRBJ1-2; 7 bases match TRBD1. The germline gives CDR1 MDHEN, CDR2 SYDVKM. Trimming removed 4 bases from V and 3 bases from J; junction bases left unmatched: 5. CDR3 size: 14 residues. The CDR3 DNA sequence: TGTGCCAGCAGTTACAGGGGATTGGACTATGGCTACACCTTC. It encodes CASSYRGLDYGYTF.

This clone has just one count. This chain's CDR3 is CASSLLLGGSNEQFF. The CDR3 DNA sequence: TGTGCCAGCAGCTTACTTCTTGGCGGTTCCAATGAGCAGTTCTTC. The chain is built from TRBV5-8 and TRBJ2-1; D not resolved. V lost 2 bases to trimming and J lost 6 bases, with 15 bases between them. Germline V gene sequence: CDR1 SGHTS, CDR2 YDEGEE. The CDR3 contains 15 residues.

The chain carries TRBV9 and TRBJ2-2; possibly TRBD1 for D (6 bases). Germline lookup yields CDR1 SGDLS and CDR2 YYNGEE. With 6 bases removed from V and 5 bases from J, the gap between germline ends came to 8 bases. This CDR3 comprises 12 residues. The CDR3 nucleotides are TGTGCCAGCAACAGGGATACCGGGGAGCTGTTTTTT. This translates into CASNRDTGELFF.

The chain links TRBV19 to TRBJ1-5, with D possibly matching TRBD1 (5 bases). Trimming removed 2 bases from V and 2 bases from J, with 16 bases in between. The CDR3 extends over 17 amino acids. The germline CDR1 and CDR2 sequences are LNHDA and SQIVND (reference sequence). The CDR3 bases are TGTGCCAGTAGTATAACGCAGGGAGGATGGGGCAATCAGCCCCAGCATTTT. Amino acids: CASSITQGGWGNQPQHF.

The rearrangement uses TRBV11-2 and TRBJ2-5; no clear D gene. Deletions cut 4 bases from V and 3 bases from J, with 3 bases between. The CDR3 runs 11 residues. Germline V gene sequence: CDR1 SGHAT, CDR2 FQNNGV. The CDR3: CASSSEETQYF. The CDR3, as DNA: TGTGCCAGCAGCTCCGAAGAGACCCAGTACTTC.

V is TRBV24-1 and J is TRBJ2-1; 8 positions match TRBD1. CDR3 length equals 16 residues. Germline CDR1 KGHDR, CDR2 SFDVKD. The ends lost 9 bases at V and 6 bases at J; junction bases unmatched: 15. The DNA for the CDR3 is TGTGCCACCGCCAGTGATTGGACAGGGTGGCGCAATGAGCAGTTCTTC. This encodes CATASDWTGWRNEQFF.

CDR3 in DNA: TGTGCCAGTAGGGGGACAGCCAACTCTGGAAACACCATATATTTT. It is translated as CASRGTANSGNTIYF. This chain connects TRBV19 to TRBJ1-3, with 7 bases matching TRBD1. This CDR3 spans 15 amino acids. CDR1 LNHDA and CDR2 SQIVND come from the germline V gene (reference sequence). V lost 6 bases and J lost 0; bases outside the gene matches: 5.

This sequence joins TRBV4-1 and TRBJ2-2; TRBD2 agrees at 10 bases. The CDR3 consists of 18 residues. Trimming removed 3 bases from V and 2 bases from J; junction bases left unmatched: 9. Germline V gives CDR1 MGHRA, CDR2 YSYEKL. The CDR3, as DNA: TGCGCCAGCAGCCATAACTTCCTAGCGGGGGCAAACACCGGGGAGCTGTTTTTT. This sequence encodes CASSHNFLAGANTGELFF.

This chain uses TRBV19 with TRBJ2-3; 7 nucleotides agree with TRBD2. Germline loops: CDR1 LNHDA, CDR2 SQIVND (reference sequence). The CDR3 length is 16 residues. Trimming removed 4 bases from V and 2 bases from J; junction bases left unmatched: 9. The CDR3 reads CASSRSSGPPTDTQYF. CDR3 nucleotide sequence: TGTGCCAGTAGTAGATCTAGCGGACCACCCACAGATACGCAGTATTTT.

The CDR3 here is CASSRDTGGLAFF. CDR3 in DNA: TGTGCCAGCAGCAGGGACACGGGGGGATTGGCTTTCTTT. The gene calls are TRBV6-5 and TRBJ1-1; D is possibly TRBD1 (6 bases). Germline assignment: CDR1 MNHEY and CDR2 SVGAGI. The CDR3 extends over 13 amino acids. V shed 6 bases and J shed 11 bases, with 19 bases lying between them.

V is TRBV6-2 or TRBV6-3 and J is TRBJ2-2, with D tentatively TRBD1 (6 bases). This CDR3 contains 16 residues. Trimming left V 5 bases short and J 3 bases short, with 16 bases between. Germline-derived CDR1 and CDR2 are MNHEY and SVGEGT. CDR3 residues: CASSHNRDIYTGELFF. CDR3 DNA: TGTGCCAGCAGTCATAACCGGGACATATACACCGGGGAGCTGTTTTTT.

The chain combines TRBV12-3 or TRBV12-4 with TRBJ1-4; 10 bases match TRBD1. The CDR3 loop spans 13 amino acids. Germline trimming cut 8 bases from V and 5 bases from J; bases unmatched to any gene: 2. CDR3 bases: TGTGCCAGCGGGGACAGGGGAAATGAAAAACTGTTTTTT. As protein: CASGDRGNEKLFF.

The chain combines TRBV6-5 with TRBJ2-2; 13 bases line up with TRBD2. Trimming took 5 bases from V and 6 from J; bases not matched to a gene: 3. The CDR3 spans 15 residues. The germline V gene encodes CDR1 MNHEY and CDR2 SVGAGI. CDR3 DNA: TGTGCCAGCAGTAAAACTAGCGGGAGGGCCGGGGAGCTGTTTTTT. Encoded protein: CASSKTSGRAGELFF.

CDR3 in DNA: TGTGCCAGCAGCGTAGCGGGTAGGGGGCCTGAGACCCAGTACTTC. This sequence encodes CASSVAGRGPETQYF. J is TRBJ2-5 and V is TRBV9, with 7 bases aligning to TRBD1. There are 15 residues in the CDR3. V dropped 0 bases and J dropped 5; count of bases not matched to a gene: 7. Germline values: CDR1 SGDLS, CDR2 YYNGEE.

Written as DNA, the CDR3 is TGTGCCAGCAGCCTCAGTATGAACACTGAAGCTTTCTTT. This gives the protein CASSLSMNTEAFF. The V call is TRBV11-2, the J call TRBJ1-1, with D unclear. The germline V gene encodes CDR1 SGHAT and CDR2 FQNNGV. Deletions cut 5 bases from V and 0 bases from J, with 7 bases between. The CDR3 contains 13 residues.

The chain recombines TRBV18 with TRBJ2-7, with TRBD2 matching over 10 bases. The CDR3 runs to 16 residues. J gave up 0 bases and V 0 bases, and 2 bases lay outside the gene matches. Looked up from germline, CDR1 is KGHSH and CDR2 is LQKENI. The chain's CDR3 is CASSPPTSGLSYEQYF. In DNA, the CDR3 is TGTGCCAGCTCACCACCGACTAGCGGGCTCTCCTACGAGCAGTACTTC. Complete variable domain (other parts from reference TRBV18 and TRBJ2-7): NAGVMQNPRHLVRRRGQEARLRCSPMKGHSHVYWYRQLPEEGLKFMVYLQKENIIDESGMPKERFSAEFPKEGPSILRIQQVVRGDSAAYFCASSPPTSGLSYEQYFGPGTRLTVT.

The rearrangement uses TRBV28 and TRBJ2-1; D may be TRBD2 (6 bases). Trimming stripped 6 bases from V and 6 bases from J, with 15 bases between. Germline CDR1 and CDR2: MDHEN and SYDVKM. The CDR3 totals 14 residues. CDR3 amino acids: CASSSLAGLNEQFF. The CDR3, as DNA: TGTGCCAGCAGCTCACTAGCAGGGCTCAATGAGCAGTTCTTC.

This rearrangement joins TRBV5-1 to TRBJ1-1; possibly TRBD1 for D (5 bases). Trimming took off 0 bases at V and 3 bases at J, with 12 bases between the two ends. The CDR3 runs 15 residues. CDR1 is SGHRS, CDR2 YFSETQ, per germline. CDR3 protein: CASSLEAGSDTEAFF. The CDR3 bases are TGCGCCAGCAGCTTGGAGGCAGGGTCGGACACTGAAGCTTTCTTT.

The chain recombines TRBV18 with TRBJ2-1, with 10 bases identical to TRBD2. V trimming: 5 bases; J trimming: 8 bases; junction bases outside the gene matches: 3. Germline CDR1 KGHSH, CDR2 LQKENI. CDR3 size: 13 residues. For the CDR3, the DNA is TGTGCCAGCTCAGTAGCGGGAGGTTATGAGCAGTTCTTC. This codes for CASSVAGGYEQFF.

This rearrangement joins TRBV12-5 to TRBJ2-3; the match to TRBD1 covers 7 bases. CDR3 size: 18 residues. V was clipped by 5 bases and J by 2 bases; unmatched bases: 16. Looked up from germline, CDR1 is LGHNT and CDR2 is FRNRAP. This CDR3 is CASGLSPPGQPFTDTQYF. The CDR3 bases are TGTGCTAGTGGTCTTAGCCCACCGGGACAGCCTTTCACAGATACGCAGTATTTT.

The J gene is TRBJ2-1, the V gene TRBV5-1; 7 positions match TRBD2. Trimming cost V 3 bases and J 2 bases; bases outside gene matches: 5. The CDR3 length is 15 residues. The germline V gene encodes CDR1 SGHRS and CDR2 YFSETQ. This chain's CDR3 is CASSSPAGTYNEQFF. DNA of the CDR3: TGCGCCAGCAGCTCGCCAGCGGGAACCTACAATGAGCAGTTCTTC.

V usage is TRBV28 and J usage is TRBJ1-1, with a weak D call TRBD1 (6 bases). V dropped 3 bases and J dropped 11 bases, with 13 bases sitting between them. CDR3 length: 12 residues. Germline V gene sequence: CDR1 MDHEN, CDR2 SYDVKM. The CDR3 DNA reads TGTGCCAGCAGTTTCAGAACAGGGAACGCTTTCTTT. Translating gives CASSFRTGNAFF.

V usage is TRBV6-5 and J usage is TRBJ1-3; D is unclear. The CDR3 sequence is 14 residues long. Germline V gives CDR1 MNHEY, CDR2 SVGAGI. The ends were cut back, 0 bases at V and 2 bases at J, with 5 bases in the middle. As DNA, the CDR3 is TGTGCCAGCAGTTACTCGAGGCCTGGAAACACCATATATTTT. It yields the protein CASSYSRPGNTIYF.